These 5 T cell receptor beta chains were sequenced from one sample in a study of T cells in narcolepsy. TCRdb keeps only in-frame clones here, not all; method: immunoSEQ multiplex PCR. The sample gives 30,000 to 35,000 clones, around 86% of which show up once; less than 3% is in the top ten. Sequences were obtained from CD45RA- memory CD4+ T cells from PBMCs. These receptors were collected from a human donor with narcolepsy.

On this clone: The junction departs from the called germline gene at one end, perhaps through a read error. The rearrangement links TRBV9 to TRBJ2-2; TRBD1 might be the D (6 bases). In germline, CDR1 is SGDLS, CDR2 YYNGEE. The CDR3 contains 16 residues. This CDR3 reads CAGSVGQTANTGELFF. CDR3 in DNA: TGTGCCGGCAGCGTAGGACAGACCGCGAACACCGGGGAGCTGTTTTTT.

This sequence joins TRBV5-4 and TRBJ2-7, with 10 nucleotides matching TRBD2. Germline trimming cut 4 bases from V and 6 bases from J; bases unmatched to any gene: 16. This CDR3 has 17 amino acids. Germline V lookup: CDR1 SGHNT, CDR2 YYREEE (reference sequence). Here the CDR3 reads CASSPSWGSGGASEQYF. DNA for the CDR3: TGTGCCAGCAGCCCATCATGGGGGAGCGGGGGGGCCAGCGAGCAGTACTTC.

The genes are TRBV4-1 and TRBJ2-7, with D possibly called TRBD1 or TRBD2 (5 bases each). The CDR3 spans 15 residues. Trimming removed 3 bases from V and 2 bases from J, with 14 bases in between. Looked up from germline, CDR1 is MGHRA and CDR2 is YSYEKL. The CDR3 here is CASSQTGTVPYEQYF. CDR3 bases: TGCGCCAGCAGCCAGACCGGGACGGTTCCCTACGAGCAGTACTTC.

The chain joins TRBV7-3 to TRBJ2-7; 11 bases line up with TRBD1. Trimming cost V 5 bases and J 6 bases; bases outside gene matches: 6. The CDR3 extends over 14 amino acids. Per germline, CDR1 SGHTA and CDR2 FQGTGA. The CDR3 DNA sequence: TGTGCCAGCAGCGACGGACAGGGGGCACGCGAGCAGTACTTC. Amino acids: CASSDGQGAREQYF.

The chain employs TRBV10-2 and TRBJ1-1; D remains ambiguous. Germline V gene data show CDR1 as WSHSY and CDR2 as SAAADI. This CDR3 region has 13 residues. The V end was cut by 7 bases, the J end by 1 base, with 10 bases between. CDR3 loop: CASTDRTNTEAFF. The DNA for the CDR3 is TGCGCCAGCACCGACCGGACGAACACTGAAGCTTTCTTT.